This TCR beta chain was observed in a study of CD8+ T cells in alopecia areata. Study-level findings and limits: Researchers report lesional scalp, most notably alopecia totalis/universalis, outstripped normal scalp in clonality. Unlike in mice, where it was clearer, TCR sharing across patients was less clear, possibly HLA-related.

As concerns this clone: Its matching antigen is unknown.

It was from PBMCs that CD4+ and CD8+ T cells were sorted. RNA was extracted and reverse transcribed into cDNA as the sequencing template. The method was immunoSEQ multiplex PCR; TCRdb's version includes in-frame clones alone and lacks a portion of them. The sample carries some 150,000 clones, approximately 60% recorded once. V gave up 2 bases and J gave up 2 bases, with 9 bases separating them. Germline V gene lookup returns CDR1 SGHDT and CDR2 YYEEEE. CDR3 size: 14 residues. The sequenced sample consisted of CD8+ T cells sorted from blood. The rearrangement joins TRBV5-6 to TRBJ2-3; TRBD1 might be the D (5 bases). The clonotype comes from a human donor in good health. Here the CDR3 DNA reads TGTGCCAGCAGCTTAGGACACCTCACAGATACGCAGTATTTT. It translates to CASSLGHLTDTQYF.